This entry concerns a single T cell receptor beta chain. What it recognizes is unknown. Trimming removed 3 bases from V and 3 bases from J, with 14 bases in between. This CDR3 is built from 14 residues. The germline V gene encodes CDR1 SQVTM and CDR2 ANQGSEA. This entry comes from a study of post-analysis software for immune sequencing data. Broader study findings: Controls showed lower frequencies than patients for 4 or 5 TRBV segments, and TRBV5-6, TRBV5-1 and TRBV20-1 were among these. There was significantly lower normalized Chao1 diversity in multiple sclerosis patients than in controls.

Unique-molecular-identifier-tagged TCR beta cDNA libraries were used. TCRdb re-called the PCR reads with MiXCR, one entry per CDR3 protein. The table shows about 820,000 distinct CDR3 sequences, with roughly 50% occurring only once. V and J are TRBV29-1 and TRBJ1-1; TRBD1 might be the D (5 bases). Sequencing was carried out using blood. This TCR derives from a girl between 10 and 17 years old with multiple sclerosis. The CDR3 is CSVDPGGRDTEAFF. The CDR3 region has the DNA TGCAGCGTTGACCCCGGGGGGAGGGACACTGAAGCTTTCTTT.